This TCR beta chain was identified in a study of T cell changes during pregnancy in multiple sclerosis. Trimming at V came to 8 bases and at J to 3 bases, leaving 13 bases not matched to a gene. CDR3 size: 16 residues. Germline V gene lookup returns CDR1 MNHNY and CDR2 SVGAGI (reference sequence). Sequencing used immunoSEQ multiplex PCR; TCRdb keeps in-frame clones, though not all of them. This table has about 92,000 clones, 80% to 95% appearing once. The receptor comes from a female donor with multiple sclerosis, enrolled in a pregnancy study. The genes are TRBV6-6 and TRBJ2-3, with 8 positions matching TRBD2. The sample was peripheral blood, taken in the first trimester of pregnancy. CDR3 protein: CASRGGGRGGTDTQYF. The CDR3 DNA is TGTGCCAGCCGGGGGGGAGGGCGTGGAGGGACAGATACGCAGTATTTT.